This TCR beta chain comes out of a study of T cell repertoires in cytomegalovirus infection. MiXCR, applied by TCRdb to the reads, yields one record per CDR3 protein. The data contain hundreds of thousands of distinct CDR3 sequences, 30% to 35% of them singletons. The J segment lost 0 bases and the V segment lost 3 bases, leaving 5 bases of the junction unmatched. CDR1 is SGHTA and CDR2 is FQGNSA in the germline V gene. The CDR3 length is 15 residues. Many counts were recorded for this clonotype. The antigen is not known. Source: cultured PBMCs, taken from culture after CMV antigen stimulation. The chain is built from TRBV7-2 and TRBJ2-7; the match to TRBD1 covers 7 bases. The origin of this receptor is a human donor in good health (CMV status not recorded). Some clones in this sample may be carry-over from other donors' samples. The CDR3 here is CASSFDRDSSYEQYF. The CDR3 DNA sequence: TGTGCCAGCAGCTTCGACAGGGACAGCTCCTACGAGCAGTACTTC.